The entry that follows covers one T cell receptor (beta chain) sequence. The data stem from a study of shared clonotypes between healthy human individuals. When samples were unsorted, 85 million to 95 million PBMCs were used for genomic DNA. The CDR3 has 14 amino acids. CDR1 and CDR2 from the germline V gene are MNHEY and SVGAGI. Trimming took off 6 bases at V and 7 bases at J, with 16 bases between the two ends. Sequencing used immunoSEQ multiplex PCR; TCRdb keeps in-frame clones, though not all of them. This table holds hundreds of thousands of clones, roughly four fifths found once. J is TRBJ1-5 and V is TRBV6-5; no clear D gene. The source of this sequence is a woman aged 40 to 50 in good health. Some clones in this sample may be carry-over from other donors' samples. The sample consisted of PBMCs. CDR3: CASRQTRSGQPQHF. The DNA of the CDR3 is TGTGCCAGCAGACAAACCAGGTCCGGACAGCCCCAGCATTTT.